This T cell receptor (beta chain) was documented in a study of PD-L1 blockade in urothelial cancer. Sequenced by immunoSEQ multiplex PCR; TCRdb stores in-frame clones only, minus some. The sample records tens of thousands of clones, around 84% being singletons. Time point reported: pretreatment peripheral blood. CDR3 length equals 14 residues. Trimming cost V 4 bases and J 5 bases, with 11 bases left between them. Per germline, CDR1 MGHRA and CDR2 YSYEKL. Sequenced material: PBMCs, taken around atezolizumab (anti-PD-L1) treatment. This clonotype originated in a man aged 55 to 70 with urothelial cancer. This chain connects TRBV4-1 to TRBJ2-2; possible D gene TRBD1, 6 bases. The CDR3 DNA reads TGCGCCAGCAGCCTTGAAACAGGGACCGGGGAGCTGTTTTTT. It codes for CASSLETGTGELFF.